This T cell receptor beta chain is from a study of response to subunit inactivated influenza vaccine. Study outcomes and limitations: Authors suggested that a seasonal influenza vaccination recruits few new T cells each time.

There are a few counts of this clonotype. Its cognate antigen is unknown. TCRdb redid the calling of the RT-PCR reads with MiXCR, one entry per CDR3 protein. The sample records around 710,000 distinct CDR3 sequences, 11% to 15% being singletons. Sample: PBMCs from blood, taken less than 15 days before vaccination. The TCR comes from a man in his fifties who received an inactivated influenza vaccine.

CDR3 DNA sequence: TGTGCCAGCACCCCCTCCGGGAACCCCTACAATGAGCAGTTCTTC. Translation gives CASTPSGNPYNEQFF. V gene TRBV7-2 combines with J gene TRBJ2-1; the D gene is possibly TRBD2 (5 bases). The CDR3 loop spans 15 amino acids. The V end was cut by 7 bases, the J end by 2 bases, with 15 bases between. CDR1 and CDR2 from the germline V gene are SGHTA and FQGNSA.